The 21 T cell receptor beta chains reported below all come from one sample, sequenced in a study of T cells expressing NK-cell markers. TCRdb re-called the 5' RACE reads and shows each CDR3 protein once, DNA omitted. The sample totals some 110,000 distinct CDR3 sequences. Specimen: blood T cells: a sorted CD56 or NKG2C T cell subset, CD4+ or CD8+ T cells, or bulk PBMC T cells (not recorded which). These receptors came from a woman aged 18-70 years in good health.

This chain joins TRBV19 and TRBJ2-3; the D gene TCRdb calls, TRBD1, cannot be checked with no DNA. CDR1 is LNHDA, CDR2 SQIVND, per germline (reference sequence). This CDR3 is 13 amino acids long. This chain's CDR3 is CASRGQGTDTRYF.

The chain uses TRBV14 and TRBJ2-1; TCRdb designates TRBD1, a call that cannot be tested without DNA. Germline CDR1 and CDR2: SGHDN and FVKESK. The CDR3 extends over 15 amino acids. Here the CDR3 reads CASSPTASSYNEQFF.

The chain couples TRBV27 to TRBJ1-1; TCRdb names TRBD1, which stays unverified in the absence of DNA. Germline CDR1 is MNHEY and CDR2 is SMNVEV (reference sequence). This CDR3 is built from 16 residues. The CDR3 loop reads CASSLDDRGMGTEAFF.

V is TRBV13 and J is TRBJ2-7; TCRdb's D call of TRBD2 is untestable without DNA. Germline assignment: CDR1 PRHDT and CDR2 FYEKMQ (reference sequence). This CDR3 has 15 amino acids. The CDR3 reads CASSLDGSGRPEQYF.

The CDR3 reads CASSLGQGTYYGYTF. The genes are TRBV5-1 and TRBJ1-2; the D call from TCRdb, TRBD1, cannot be confirmed without DNA. This CDR3 has 15 amino acids. CDR1 and CDR2 from the germline V gene are SGHRS and YFSETQ. Full variable domain (missing parts from reference TRBV5-1 and TRBJ1-2): KAGVTQTPRYLIKTRGQQVTLSCSPISGHRSVSWYQQTPGQGLQFLFEYFSETQRNKGNFPGRFSGRQFSNSRSEMNVSTLELGDSALYLCASSLGQGTYYGYTFGSGTRLTVV.

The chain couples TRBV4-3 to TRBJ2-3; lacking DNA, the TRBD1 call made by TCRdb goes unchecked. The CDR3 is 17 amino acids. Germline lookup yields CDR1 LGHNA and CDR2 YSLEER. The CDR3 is CASSQDGAGGPTDTQYF.

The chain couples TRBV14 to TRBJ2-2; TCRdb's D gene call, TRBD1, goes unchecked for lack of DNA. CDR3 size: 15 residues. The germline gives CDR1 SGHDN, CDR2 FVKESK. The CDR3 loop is CASSQAAGIPGELFF.

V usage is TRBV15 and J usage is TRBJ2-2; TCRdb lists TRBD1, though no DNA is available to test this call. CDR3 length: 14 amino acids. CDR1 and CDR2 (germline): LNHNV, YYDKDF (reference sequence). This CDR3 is CATSSRGSGGELFF.

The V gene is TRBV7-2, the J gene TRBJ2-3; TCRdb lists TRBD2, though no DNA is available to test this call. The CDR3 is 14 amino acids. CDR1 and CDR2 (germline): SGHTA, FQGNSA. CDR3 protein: CASSLYGPTDTQYF. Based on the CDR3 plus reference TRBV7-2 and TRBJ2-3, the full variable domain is GAGVSQSPSNKVTEKGKDVELRCDPISGHTALYWYRQSLGQGLEFLIYFQGNSAPDKSGLPSDRFSAERTGGSVSTLTIQRTQQEDSAVYLCASSLYGPTDTQYFGPGTRLTVL.

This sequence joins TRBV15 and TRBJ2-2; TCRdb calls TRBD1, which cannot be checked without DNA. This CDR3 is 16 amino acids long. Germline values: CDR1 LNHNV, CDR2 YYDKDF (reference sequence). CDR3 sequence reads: CATSRRQGGNTGELFF.

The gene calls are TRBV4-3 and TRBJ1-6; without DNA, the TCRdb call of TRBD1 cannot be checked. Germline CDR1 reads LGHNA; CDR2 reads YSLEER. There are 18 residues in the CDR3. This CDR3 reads CASSQTGGGSSYNSPLHF.

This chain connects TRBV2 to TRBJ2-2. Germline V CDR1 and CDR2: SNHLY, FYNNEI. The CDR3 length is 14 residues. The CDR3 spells CASSEAIGTGELFF.

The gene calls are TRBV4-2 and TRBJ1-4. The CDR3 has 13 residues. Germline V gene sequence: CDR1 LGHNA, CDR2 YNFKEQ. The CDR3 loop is CASSQDTSIKLFF.

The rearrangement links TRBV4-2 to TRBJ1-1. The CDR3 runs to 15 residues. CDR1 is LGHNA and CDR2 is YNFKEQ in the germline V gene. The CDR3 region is CASSPSPEWNTEAFF.

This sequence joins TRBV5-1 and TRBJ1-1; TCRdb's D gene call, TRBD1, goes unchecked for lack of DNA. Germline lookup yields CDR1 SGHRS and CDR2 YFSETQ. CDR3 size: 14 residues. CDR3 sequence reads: CASSLGWGGTEAFF.

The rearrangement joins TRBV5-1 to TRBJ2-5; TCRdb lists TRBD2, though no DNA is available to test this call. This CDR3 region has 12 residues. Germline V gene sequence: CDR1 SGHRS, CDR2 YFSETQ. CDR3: CASMGGPETQYF.

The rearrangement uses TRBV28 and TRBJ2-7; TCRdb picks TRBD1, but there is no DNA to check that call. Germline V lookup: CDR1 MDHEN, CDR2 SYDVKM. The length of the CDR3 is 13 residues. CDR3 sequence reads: CATTPLAYYEQYF.

CDR3 protein: CASSQGGGVIPEAFF. This chain links TRBV4-1 with TRBJ1-1; the D call from TCRdb, TRBD1, cannot be confirmed without DNA. This CDR3 region has 15 residues. Germline V gene data show CDR1 as MGHRA and CDR2 as YSYEKL.

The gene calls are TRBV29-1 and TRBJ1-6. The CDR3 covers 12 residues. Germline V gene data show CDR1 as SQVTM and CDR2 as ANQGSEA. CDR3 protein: CSVTDSGSPLHF. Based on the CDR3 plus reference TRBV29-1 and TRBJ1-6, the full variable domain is SAVISQKPSRDICQRGTSLTIQCQVDSQVTMMFWYRQQPGQSLTLIATANQGSEATYESGFVIDKFPISRPNLTFSTLTVSNMSPEDSSIYLCSVTDSGSPLHFGNGTRLTVT.

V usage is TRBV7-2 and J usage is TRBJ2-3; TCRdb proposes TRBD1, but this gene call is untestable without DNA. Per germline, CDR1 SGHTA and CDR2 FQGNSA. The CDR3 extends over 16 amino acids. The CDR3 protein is CASSLALAPLTDTQYF.

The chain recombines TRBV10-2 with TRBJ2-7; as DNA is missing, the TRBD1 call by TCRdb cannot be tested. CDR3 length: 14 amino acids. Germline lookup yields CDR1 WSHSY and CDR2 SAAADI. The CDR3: CASSVHRGAYEQYF.